This T cell receptor beta chain emerged from a study of Ad26.COV2.S vaccination and SARS-CoV-2 variants. Regarding the study as a whole: Total T cell responses were possibly underestimated by TCR breadth and depth analyses. Non-spike TCR breadth was similar in vaccine and placebo recipients.

This table comes from immunoSEQ multiplex PCR, and its TCRdb copy is limited to in-frame clones, with some not included. The repertoire has some 520,000 clones, approximately 90% of them found once; the top ten carry 9.5% to 15%. Indicated treatment: around 19 received Ad26.COV2.S at low or high dose, single or two shots; several received placebo; per-sample allocation not given. Day 63 after the first injection of vaccine or placebo was the sampling time. An adult aged 18-55 years in Boston served as the donor. The vaccine antigen was prefusion-stabilized Wuhan SARS-CoV-2 spike. On this clone: Its antigen is currently unknown. An end of the junction differs from the germline gene, which may be a read error. The sample carries other DNA sequences with the same CDR3.

The sequences come from peripheral blood, collected in a trial of Ad26.COV2.S vaccine versus placebo. The TCR was taken from a person aged 18-65 years who received the Ad26.COV2.S COVID-19 vaccine or a placebo.

CDR3 DNA: TGTGCCAGCAGCGAAGCCCGGGTGGACCAGCCCCAGCATTTT. Translating gives CASSEARVDQPQHF. V usage is TRBV2 and J usage is TRBJ1-5; no definite D call. CDR3 length equals 14 residues. Germline V gene data show CDR1 as SNHLY and CDR2 as FYNNEI.